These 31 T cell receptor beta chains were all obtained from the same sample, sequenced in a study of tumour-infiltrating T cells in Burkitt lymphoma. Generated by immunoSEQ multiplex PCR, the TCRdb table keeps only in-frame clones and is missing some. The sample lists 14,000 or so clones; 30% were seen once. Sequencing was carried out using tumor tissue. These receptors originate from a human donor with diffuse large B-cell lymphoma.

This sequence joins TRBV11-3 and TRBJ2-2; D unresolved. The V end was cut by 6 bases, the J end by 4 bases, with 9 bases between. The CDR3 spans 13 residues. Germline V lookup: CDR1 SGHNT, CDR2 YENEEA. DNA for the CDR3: TGTGCCAGCAGTAGGGATGGCACCGGGGAGCTGTTTTTT. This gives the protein CASSRDGTGELFF.

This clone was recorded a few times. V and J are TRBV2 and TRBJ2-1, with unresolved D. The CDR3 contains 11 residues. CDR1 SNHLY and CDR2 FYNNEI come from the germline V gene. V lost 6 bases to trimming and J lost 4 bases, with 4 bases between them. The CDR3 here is CASSPYNEQFF. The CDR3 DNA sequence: TGTGCCAGCAGCCCTTACAATGAGCAGTTCTTC.

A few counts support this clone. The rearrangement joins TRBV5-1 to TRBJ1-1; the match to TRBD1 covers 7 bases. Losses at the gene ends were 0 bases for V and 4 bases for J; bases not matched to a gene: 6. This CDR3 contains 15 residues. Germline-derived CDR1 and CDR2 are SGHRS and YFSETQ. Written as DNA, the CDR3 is TGCGCCAGCAGCTTGGAAGCCACAGGGGCCACTGAAGCTTTCTTT. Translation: CASSLEATGATEAFF.

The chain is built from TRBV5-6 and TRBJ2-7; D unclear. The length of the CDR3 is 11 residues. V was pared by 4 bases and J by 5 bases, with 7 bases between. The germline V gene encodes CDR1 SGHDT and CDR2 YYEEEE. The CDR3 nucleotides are TGTGCCAGCAGCCGGAGCGACGAGCAGTACTTC. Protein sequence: CASSRSDEQYF.

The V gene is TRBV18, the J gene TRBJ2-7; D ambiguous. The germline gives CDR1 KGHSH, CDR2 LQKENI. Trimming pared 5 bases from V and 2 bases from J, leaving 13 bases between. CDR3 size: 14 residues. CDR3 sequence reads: CASSGPPNPYEQYF. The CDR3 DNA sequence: TGTGCCAGCTCAGGACCTCCAAATCCCTACGAGCAGTACTTC.

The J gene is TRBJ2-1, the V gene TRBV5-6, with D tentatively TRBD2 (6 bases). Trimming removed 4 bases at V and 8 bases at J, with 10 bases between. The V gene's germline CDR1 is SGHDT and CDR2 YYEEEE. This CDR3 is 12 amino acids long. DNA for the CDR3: TGTGCCAGCAGCCCGACTAGGGATGAGCAGTTCTTC. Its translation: CASSPTRDEQFF. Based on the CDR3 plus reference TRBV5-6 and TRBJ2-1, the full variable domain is DAGVTQSPTHLIKTRGQQVTLRCSPKSGHDTVSWYQQALGQGPQFIFQYYEEEERQRGNFPDRFSGHQFPNYSSELNVNALLLGDSALYLCASSPTRDEQFFGPGTRLTVL.

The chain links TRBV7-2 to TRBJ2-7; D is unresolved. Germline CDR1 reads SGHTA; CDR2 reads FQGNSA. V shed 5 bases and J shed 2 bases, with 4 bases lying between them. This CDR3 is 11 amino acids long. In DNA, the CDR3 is TGTGCCAGCAGCGAAACCTACGAGCAGTACTTC. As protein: CASSETYEQYF.

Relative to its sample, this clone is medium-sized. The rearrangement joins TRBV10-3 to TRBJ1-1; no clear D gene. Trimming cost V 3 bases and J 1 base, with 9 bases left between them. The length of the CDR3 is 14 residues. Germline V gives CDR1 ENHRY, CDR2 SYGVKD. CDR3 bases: TGTGCCATCAGTGACCCTTCAGAGAACACTGAAGCTTTCTTT. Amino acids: CAISDPSENTEAFF.

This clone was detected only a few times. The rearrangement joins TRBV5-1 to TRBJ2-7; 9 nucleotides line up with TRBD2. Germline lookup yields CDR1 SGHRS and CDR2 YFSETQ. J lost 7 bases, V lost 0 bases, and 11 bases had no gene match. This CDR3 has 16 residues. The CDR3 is CASSLGFGREGEEQYF. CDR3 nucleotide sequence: TGCGCCAGCAGCTTGGGCTTTGGGCGGGAGGGCGAAGAGCAGTACTTC.

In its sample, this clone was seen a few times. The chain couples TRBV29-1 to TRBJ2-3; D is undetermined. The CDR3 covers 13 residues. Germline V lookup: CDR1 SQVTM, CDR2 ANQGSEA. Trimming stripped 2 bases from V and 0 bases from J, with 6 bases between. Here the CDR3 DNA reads TGCAGCGTTGAACCGAGGAGCACAGATACGCAGTATTTT. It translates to CSVEPRSTDTQYF.

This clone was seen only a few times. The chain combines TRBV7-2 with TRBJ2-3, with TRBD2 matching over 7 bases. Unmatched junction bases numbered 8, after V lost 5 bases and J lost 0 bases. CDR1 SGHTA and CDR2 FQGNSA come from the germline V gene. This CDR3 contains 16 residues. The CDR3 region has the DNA TGTGCCAGCAGCCCCCTGCGCGGGGGAAGCACAGATACGCAGTATTTT. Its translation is CASSPLRGGSTDTQYF.

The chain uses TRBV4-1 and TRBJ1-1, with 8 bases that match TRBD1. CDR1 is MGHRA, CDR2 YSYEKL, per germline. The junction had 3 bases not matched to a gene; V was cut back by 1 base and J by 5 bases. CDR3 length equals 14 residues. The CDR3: CASSQGTGRTEAFF. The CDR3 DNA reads TGCGCCAGCAGCCAAGGGACAGGGCGGACTGAAGCTTTCTTT.

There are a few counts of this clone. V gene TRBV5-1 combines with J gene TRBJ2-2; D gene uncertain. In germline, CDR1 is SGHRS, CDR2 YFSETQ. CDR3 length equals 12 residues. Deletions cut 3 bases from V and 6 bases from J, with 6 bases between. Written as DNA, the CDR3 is TGCGCCAGCAGCTCCCCGGCCGGGGAGCTGTTTTTT. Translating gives CASSSPAGELFF.

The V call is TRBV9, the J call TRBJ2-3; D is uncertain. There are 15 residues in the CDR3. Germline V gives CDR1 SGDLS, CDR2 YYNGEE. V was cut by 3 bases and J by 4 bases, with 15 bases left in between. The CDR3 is CASSGGWQSPDTQYF. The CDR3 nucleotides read TGTGCCAGCAGCGGGGGATGGCAGAGCCCAGATACGCAGTATTTT.

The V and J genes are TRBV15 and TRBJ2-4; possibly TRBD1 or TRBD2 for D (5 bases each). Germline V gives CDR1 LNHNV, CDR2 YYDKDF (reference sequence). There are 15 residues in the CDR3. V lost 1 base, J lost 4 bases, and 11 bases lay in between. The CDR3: CATSRGEGWKNIQYF. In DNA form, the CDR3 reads TGTGCCACCAGCAGAGGTGAGGGGTGGAAAAACATTCAGTACTTC.

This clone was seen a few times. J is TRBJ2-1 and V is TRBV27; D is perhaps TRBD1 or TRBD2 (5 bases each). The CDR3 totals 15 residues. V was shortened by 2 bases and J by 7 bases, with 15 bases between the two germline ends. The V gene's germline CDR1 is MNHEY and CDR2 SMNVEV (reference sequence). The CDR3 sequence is CASSLRGDPRNEQFF. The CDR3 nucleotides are TGTGCCAGCAGTTTAAGAGGGGATCCGCGGAATGAGCAGTTCTTC.

The CDR3 loop reads CASSSLAAYNEQFF. The CDR3 DNA reads as TGTGCCAGCAGTAGTTTAGCGGCTTACAATGAGCAGTTCTTC. The chain uses TRBV6-1 and TRBJ2-1; weak D call: TRBD2 (6 bases). Per the germline V gene, CDR1 is MNHNS and CDR2 is SASEGT. The germline V and J ends were trimmed by 5 bases and 4 bases, with 12 bases remaining between them. This CDR3 region has 14 residues.

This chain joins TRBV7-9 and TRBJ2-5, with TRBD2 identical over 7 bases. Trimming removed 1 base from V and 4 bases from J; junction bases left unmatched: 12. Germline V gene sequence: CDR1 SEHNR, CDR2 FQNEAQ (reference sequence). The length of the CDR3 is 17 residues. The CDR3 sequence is CASSLDLLGRSPETQYF. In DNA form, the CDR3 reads TGTGCCAGCAGCTTAGATCTGCTCGGGAGGAGTCCAGAGACCCAGTACTTC.

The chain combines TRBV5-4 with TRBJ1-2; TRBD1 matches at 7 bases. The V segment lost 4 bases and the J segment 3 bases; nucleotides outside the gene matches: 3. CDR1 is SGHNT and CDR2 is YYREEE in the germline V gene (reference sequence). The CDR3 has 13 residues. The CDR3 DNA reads TGTGCCAGCAGCCGGACAGGCGACTATGGCTACACCTTC. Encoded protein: CASSRTGDYGYTF.

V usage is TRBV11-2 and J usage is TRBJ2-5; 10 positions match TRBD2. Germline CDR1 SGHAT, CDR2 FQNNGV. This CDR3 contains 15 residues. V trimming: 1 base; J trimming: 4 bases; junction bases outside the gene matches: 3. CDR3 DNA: TGTGCCAGCAGCTTAGTACTAGCGGGGAGAGAGACCCAGTACTTC. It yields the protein CASSLVLAGRETQYF.

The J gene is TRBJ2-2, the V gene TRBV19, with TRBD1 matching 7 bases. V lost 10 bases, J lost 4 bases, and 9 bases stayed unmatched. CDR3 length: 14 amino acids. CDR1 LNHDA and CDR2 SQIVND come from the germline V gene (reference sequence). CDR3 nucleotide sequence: TGTGCCACCCAACAGGGGCCGACCACCGGGGAGCTGTTTTTT. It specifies CATQQGPTTGELFF. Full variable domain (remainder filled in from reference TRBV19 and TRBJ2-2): DGGITQSPKYLFRKEGQNVTLSCEQNLNHDAMYWYRQDPGQGLRLIYYSQIVNDFQKGDIAEGYSVSREKKESFPLTVTSAQKNPTAFYLCATQQGPTTGELFFGEGSRLTVL.

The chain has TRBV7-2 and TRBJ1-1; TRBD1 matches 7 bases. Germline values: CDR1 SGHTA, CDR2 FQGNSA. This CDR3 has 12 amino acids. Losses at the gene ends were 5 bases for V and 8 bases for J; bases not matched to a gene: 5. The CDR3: CASSLPDREAFF. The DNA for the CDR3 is TGTGCCAGCAGCCTTCCGGACAGGGAAGCTTTCTTT.

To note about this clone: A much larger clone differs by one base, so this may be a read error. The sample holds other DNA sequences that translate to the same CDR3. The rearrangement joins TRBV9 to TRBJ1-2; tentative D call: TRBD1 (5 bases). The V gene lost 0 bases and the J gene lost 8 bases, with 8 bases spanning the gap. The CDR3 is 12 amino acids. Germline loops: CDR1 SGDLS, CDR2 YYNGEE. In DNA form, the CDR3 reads TGTGCCAGCAGCGTAGTGGGGGAAGGCTACACCTTC. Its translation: CASSVVGEGYTF.

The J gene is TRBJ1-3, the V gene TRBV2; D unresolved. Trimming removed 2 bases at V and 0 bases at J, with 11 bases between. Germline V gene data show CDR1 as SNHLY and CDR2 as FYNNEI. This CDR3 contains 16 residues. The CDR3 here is CASSERYPASGNTIYF. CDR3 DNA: TGTGCCAGCAGTGAACGGTATCCTGCCTCTGGAAACACCATATATTTT.

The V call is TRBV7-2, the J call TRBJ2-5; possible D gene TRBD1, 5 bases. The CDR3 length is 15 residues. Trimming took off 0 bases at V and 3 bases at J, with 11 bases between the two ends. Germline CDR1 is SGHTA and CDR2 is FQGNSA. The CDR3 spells CASSLAPTGEETQYF. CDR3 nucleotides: TGTGCCAGCAGCTTAGCCCCTACAGGAGAAGAGACCCAGTACTTC.

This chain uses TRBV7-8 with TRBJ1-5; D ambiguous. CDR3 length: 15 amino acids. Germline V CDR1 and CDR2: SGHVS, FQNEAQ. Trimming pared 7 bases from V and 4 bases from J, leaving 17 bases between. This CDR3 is CASTFGVSDNQPQHF. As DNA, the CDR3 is TGTGCCAGCACCTTTGGGGTGTCGGATAATCAGCCCCAGCATTTT.

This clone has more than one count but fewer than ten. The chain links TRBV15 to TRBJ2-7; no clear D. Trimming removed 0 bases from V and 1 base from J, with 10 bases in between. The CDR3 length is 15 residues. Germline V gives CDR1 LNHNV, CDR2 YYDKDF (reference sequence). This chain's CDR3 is CATSRDMAVSYEQYF. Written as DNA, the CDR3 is TGTGCCACCAGCAGAGATATGGCAGTATCCTACGAGCAGTACTTC.

The CDR3 sequence: CSVAHRGNQPQHF. The CDR3 bases are TGCAGCGTTGCACACAGGGGAAATCAGCCCCAGCATTTT. The chain carries TRBV29-1 and TRBJ1-5; 7 bases are shared with TRBD1. The germline gives CDR1 SQVTM, CDR2 ANQGSEA. The CDR3 totals 13 residues. Trimming took 4 bases from V and 4 from J; bases not matched to a gene: 4.

CDR3 sequence: CASSRWTGVEKLFF. CDR3 nucleotides: TGTGCCAGCAGCCGGTGGACAGGGGTTGAAAAACTGTTTTTT. This rearrangement joins TRBV7-9 to TRBJ1-4, with 9 positions matching TRBD1. V lost 5 bases, J lost 7 bases, and 5 bases stayed unmatched. CDR3 length: 14 amino acids. Germline loops: CDR1 SEHNR, CDR2 FQNEAQ (reference sequence).

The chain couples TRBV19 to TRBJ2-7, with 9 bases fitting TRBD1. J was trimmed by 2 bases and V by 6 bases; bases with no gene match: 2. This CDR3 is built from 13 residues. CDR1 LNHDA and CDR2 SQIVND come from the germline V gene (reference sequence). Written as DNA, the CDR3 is TGTGCCAGTAGGGACAGGGGAACCTACGAGCAGTACTTC. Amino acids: CASRDRGTYEQYF.

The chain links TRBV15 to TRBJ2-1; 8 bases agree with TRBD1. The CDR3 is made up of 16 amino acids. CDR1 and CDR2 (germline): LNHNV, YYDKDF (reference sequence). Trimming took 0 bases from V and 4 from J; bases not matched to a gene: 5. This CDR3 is CATSRDRDRIYNEQFF. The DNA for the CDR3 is TGTGCCACCAGCAGAGACCGGGACAGGATATACAATGAGCAGTTCTTC.